This TCR beta chain was captured by sequencing in a study of shared clonotypes between healthy human individuals. For the study at large: A donor's plate count was three for CD4 naive and three for CD4 memory; CD8 naive had two and CD8 memory one.

This clone was seen a handful of times. What it binds is unknown. Some clones are missing from TCRdb's copy, which holds only in-frame ones; the method was immunoSEQ multiplex PCR. This sample carries around 2,000,000 clones, about 95% of them seen once, and the ten largest clones take about 1.1%. Study results and limitations: Generation probabilities of non-shared clonotypes were lower (relative to those shared by all four donors).

Germline V lookup: CDR1 SGHVS, CDR2 FQNEAQ. This CDR3 region has 13 residues. The V end lost 6 bases, the J end lost 6 bases, and 14 bases lay between the germline ends. Naive CD8 isolation took CD45RO-negative cells positively selected for CCR7 and excluded terminally differentiated effector memory CD45RA+ cells. Sequenced input: naive CD8+ T cells sorted from blood. This TCR was sampled from a man younger than 35 in good health. The V gene is TRBV7-8, the J gene TRBJ1-2; D is possibly TRBD1 (5 bases). The CDR3 sequence is CASRSGELDGYTF. CDR3 nucleotide sequence: TGTGCCAGCAGGTCGGGGGAACTCGATGGCTACACCTTC.